A single sample gave rise to the 23 T cell receptor beta chains below, sequenced in a study of T cell responses to AZD1222 COVID-19 vaccine. Profiled with immunoSEQ multiplex PCR; TCRdb holds only in-frame clones, not every one. The data hold 150,000 to 200,000 clones, with 92% observed a single time. This specimen was peripheral blood, taken on day 0 of MenACWY control vaccination. All receptors derive from an adult in good health.

The rearrangement links TRBV19 to TRBJ1-6, with 7 bases aligning to TRBD1. Germline values: CDR1 LNHDA, CDR2 SQIVND (reference sequence). The CDR3 totals 15 residues. After removal of 7 bases from V and 9 bases from J, the junction contained 12 bases not matched to a gene. CDR3 DNA: TGTGCCAGTAACCCGAACAGGGGAGAGGTTTCACCCCTCCACTTT. The encoded protein is CASNPNRGEVSPLHF.

This rearrangement joins TRBV20-1 to TRBJ2-1; D uncertain. CDR1 and CDR2 from the germline V gene are DFQATT and SNEGSKA (reference sequence). This CDR3 comprises 13 residues. Trimming stripped 3 bases from V and 5 bases from J, with 11 bases between. The CDR3 reads CSASALDDNEQFF. CDR3 bases: TGCAGTGCTAGTGCGTTGGACGACAATGAGCAGTTCTTC.

V usage is TRBV10-3 and J usage is TRBJ1-2; D ambiguous. Germline V gene sequence: CDR1 ENHRY, CDR2 SYGVKD. The V end lost 4 bases, the J end lost 4 bases, and 13 bases lay between the germline ends. The CDR3 has 14 amino acids. CDR3 in amino acids: CAISATPESYGYTF. CDR3 DNA sequence: TGTGCCATCAGTGCCACACCGGAGAGCTATGGCTACACCTTC.

The chain carries TRBV4-2 and TRBJ1-6; D is uncertain. The CDR3 contains 17 residues. Trimming stripped 0 bases from V and 0 bases from J, with 9 bases between. CDR1 and CDR2 from the germline V gene are LGHNA and YNFKEQ. CDR3 sequence: CASSQDVGSSYNSPLHF. CDR3 in DNA: TGTGCCAGCAGCCAAGATGTTGGGAGCTCCTATAATTCACCCCTCCACTTT.

V and J are TRBV7-2 and TRBJ2-3; a weak D match, TRBD2 (5 bases). Trimming pared 6 bases from V and 6 bases from J, leaving 10 bases between. The V gene's germline CDR1 is SGHTA and CDR2 FQGNSA. The CDR3 totals 12 residues. CDR3 amino acids: CASSITGDTQYF. In DNA, the CDR3 is TGTGCCAGCAGTATCACGGGGGATACGCAGTATTTT.

This rearrangement joins TRBV28 to TRBJ1-1, with a tentative D call TRBD1 (6 bases). CDR1 is MDHEN, CDR2 SYDVKM, per germline. The ends were cut back, 10 bases at V and 9 bases at J, with 15 bases in the middle. The length of the CDR3 is 11 residues. The CDR3 sequence is CATRGQPQAFF. Here the CDR3 DNA reads TGTGCCACCCGAGGACAGCCCCAAGCTTTCTTT.

The chain uses TRBV7-3 and TRBJ1-6; D is undetermined. Trimming stripped 3 bases from V and 0 bases from J, with 6 bases between. CDR3 length equals 15 residues. Germline CDR1 SGHTA, CDR2 FQGTGA. This chain's CDR3 is CASSLASSYNSPLHF. The CDR3, as DNA: TGTGCCAGCAGCTTGGCCAGCTCCTATAATTCACCCCTCCACTTT.

The chain is built from TRBV20-1 and TRBJ2-1; D possibly corresponds to TRBD2 (5 bases). CDR3 length equals 11 residues. V lost 6 bases and J 4 bases, leaving 7 bases between the germline ends. Germline CDR1 is DFQATT and CDR2 is SNEGSKA (reference sequence). The CDR3 sequence is CSAWTYNEQFF. DNA for the CDR3: TGCAGTGCGTGGACTTACAATGAGCAGTTCTTC.

The chain uses TRBV7-9 and TRBJ2-7; D gene ambiguous. The CDR3 is 15 residues long. Looked up from germline, CDR1 is SEHNR and CDR2 is FQNEAQ (reference sequence). V shed 1 base and J shed 0 bases, with 10 bases lying between them. The CDR3 DNA reads TGTGCCAGCAGCTTAGTCACCTCAGGCTCCTACGAGCAGTACTTC. Its translation is CASSLVTSGSYEQYF.

The V gene is TRBV6-5, the J gene TRBJ1-1; the D is unclear. CDR1 is MNHEY, CDR2 SVGAGI, per germline. The CDR3 runs to 13 residues. Trimming left V 6 bases short and J 7 bases short, with 15 bases between. The CDR3 DNA follows: TGTGCCAGCAGCTCCGACGTACCCCTTGAAGCTTTCTTT. Translated, it gives CASSSDVPLEAFF.

The chain carries TRBV19 and TRBJ1-5; D uncertain. Germline V gene data show CDR1 as LNHDA and CDR2 as SQIVND (reference sequence). The ends were cut back, 10 bases at V and 0 bases at J, with 4 bases in the middle. CDR3 size: 11 residues. DNA for the CDR3: TGTGCCATCGGTAGCAATCAGCCCCAGCATTTT. Its translation: CAIGSNQPQHF.

This sequence joins TRBV2 and TRBJ1-4, with D possibly TRBD1 on 5 matching bases. Trimming took off 2 bases at V and 8 bases at J, with 9 bases between the two ends. Per germline, CDR1 SNHLY and CDR2 FYNNEI. The CDR3 totals 13 residues. Here the CDR3 reads CASSEQGGEKLFF. DNA for the CDR3: TGTGCCAGCAGTGAACAGGGCGGAGAAAAACTGTTTTTT.

This clone was picked up a small number of times. The chain has TRBV19 and TRBJ1-1; no clear D. Germline V gene sequence: CDR1 LNHDA, CDR2 SQIVND (reference sequence). Trimming shortened V by 3 bases and J by 3 bases, and 11 bases separated the two germline ends. This CDR3 comprises 14 residues. CDR3 loop: CASSIKMGYTEAFF. The CDR3 nucleotides read TGTGCCAGTAGTATTAAGATGGGGTACACTGAAGCTTTCTTT. The variable domain in full, with the rest retrieved from reference TRBV19 and TRBJ1-1, is DGGITQSPKYLFRKEGQNVTLSCEQNLNHDAMYWYRQDPGQGLRLIYYSQIVNDFQKGDIAEGYSVSREKKESFPLTVTSAQKNPTAFYLCASSIKMGYTEAFFGQGTRLTVV.

V gene TRBV30 combines with J gene TRBJ2-3, with 7 bases matching TRBD2. The germline CDR1 and CDR2 sequences are GTSNPN and SVGIG (reference sequence). V shed 7 bases and J 2 bases; nucleotides not matched to a gene: 15. The CDR3 has 16 residues. The CDR3: CASQASAGSTTDTQYF. The DNA for the CDR3 is TGTGCCTCCCAGGCTTCAGCGGGATCTACCACAGATACGCAGTATTTT. The entire variable domain, with the rest obtained from reference TRBV30 and TRBJ2-3, is as follows: SQTIHQWPATLVQPVGSPLSLECTVEGTSNPNLYWYRQAAGRGLQLLFYSVGIGQISSEVPQNLSASRPQDRQFILSSKKLLLSDSGFYLCASQASAGSTTDTQYFGPGTRLTVL.

The chain recombines TRBV11-3 with TRBJ1-1, with TRBD1 identical over 7 bases. Germline values: CDR1 SGHNT, CDR2 YENEEA. Losses at the gene ends were 5 bases for V and 5 bases for J; bases not matched to a gene: 5. The CDR3 is 13 residues long. CDR3 sequence (DNA): TGTGCCAGCAGCCAAACAGGGGAAACTGAAGCTTTCTTT. Translation: CASSQTGETEAFF.

The V call is TRBV9, the J call TRBJ1-1, with 9 bases that match TRBD1. Germline lookup yields CDR1 SGDLS and CDR2 YYNGEE. This CDR3 spans 15 amino acids. Unmatched junction bases numbered 6, after V lost 3 bases and J lost 3 bases. CDR3 nucleotide sequence: TGTGCCAGCAGCGCGTTGACAGGGGGGTACACTGAAGCTTTCTTT. This encodes CASSALTGGYTEAFF.

V usage is TRBV27 and J usage is TRBJ2-1; TRBD2 matches 13 bases. There are 15 residues in the CDR3. The V gene end was trimmed by 4 bases and the J gene end by 5 bases; junction bases not matched to a gene: 2. Germline loops: CDR1 MNHEY, CDR2 SMNVEV (reference sequence). Here the CDR3 reads CASSYGTSGNNEQFF. In DNA, the CDR3 is TGTGCCAGCAGTTATGGGACTAGCGGGAACAATGAGCAGTTCTTC.

The V gene is TRBV19, the J gene TRBJ1-5; D gene uncertain. The CDR3 loop spans 14 amino acids. V was pared by 5 bases and J by 2 bases, with 10 bases between. Germline V gene data show CDR1 as LNHDA and CDR2 as SQIVND (reference sequence). The CDR3 spells CASSPQRGNQPQHF. The CDR3 DNA is TGTGCCAGTAGTCCCCAAAGAGGCAATCAGCCCCAGCATTTT.

This CDR3 reads CASTPRAGGPLGSYNEQFF. The CDR3 DNA is TGTGCCAGCACTCCGCGAGCGGGAGGGCCCCTAGGCTCCTACAATGAGCAGTTCTTC. The chain carries TRBV2 and TRBJ2-1, with 10 positions matching TRBD2. The CDR3 is 19 amino acids. Germline V lookup: CDR1 SNHLY, CDR2 FYNNEI. Trimming cost V 7 bases and J 0 bases; bases outside gene matches: 15.

The genes are TRBV10-2 and TRBJ2-1, with D uncertain. CDR1 is WSHSY and CDR2 is SAAADI in the germline V gene. V was cut by 4 bases and J by 8 bases, with 18 bases left in between. This CDR3 has 15 residues. The CDR3 coding sequence is TGCGCCAGCAGTGGGGTCGGTTTAGTCTCTTATGAGCAGTTCTTC. It specifies CASSGVGLVSYEQFF.

The CDR3: CASSPLITEAKNIQYF. The CDR3, as DNA: TGTGCCAGCTCACCACTCATAACCGAAGCCAAAAACATTCAGTACTTC. The chain has TRBV18 and TRBJ2-4; D remains ambiguous. From germline, CDR1 is KGHSH and CDR2 LQKENI. The CDR3 is 16 residues long. V was pared by 1 base and J by 0 bases, with 10 bases between.

The rearrangement joins TRBV9 to TRBJ1-4, with D hard to call. Germline CDR1 reads SGDLS; CDR2 reads YYNGEE. V dropped 6 bases and J dropped 7 bases, with 13 bases sitting between them. CDR3 size: 13 residues. The CDR3 region has the DNA TGTGCCAGCACCAGTGAGGAGGGTGAAAAACTGTTTTTT. Translation: CASTSEEGEKLFF.

The chain uses TRBV3-1 (or the pseudogene TRBV3-2) and TRBJ1-2; tentatively, D is TRBD1 (5 bases). Germline values: CDR1 LGHDT, CDR2 YNNKEL (reference sequence). The CDR3 extends over 14 amino acids. Trimming left V 4 bases short and J 3 bases short, with 12 bases between. The CDR3 sequence is CASSPWGEYYGYTF. For the CDR3, the DNA is TGTGCCAGCAGCCCTTGGGGGGAGTACTATGGCTACACCTTC.